This TCR beta chain is from a study of blood T cell repertoires in COVID-19. Study-level background: The study drew acute and convalescent COVID-19 samples from the United States, Italy and Spain. In each case, the material was cDNA or gDNA derived from T cells, B-cell-depleted T cells, or PBMCs.

In the study's own analysis: Using reference gene primer amplification, nucleated cell counts were estimated. Only in-frame clones appear in the TCRdb table, and some are missing; sequencing was by immunoSEQ multiplex PCR. The DNA was the basis for D and trimming; V, J and clone size are from that table. The table has 150,000 to 200,000 clones, about 81% seen once; the top ten hold approximately 12%. In Seattle, patients joined the study during active infection and were tracked longitudinally. This clone was observed a few times. The sequence was obtained from a woman at least 80 years old with COVID-19, enrolled during active disease. Source material: peripheral blood.

The CDR3 coding sequence is TGTGCCAGCAGTCCCACCGGGACAGGAGAAACTGAAGCTTTCTTT. Its translation: CASSPTGTGETEAFF. V and J are TRBV28 and TRBJ1-1, with 8 bases lining up with TRBD1. Germline V gene data show CDR1 as MDHEN and CDR2 as SYDVKM. The CDR3 totals 15 residues. Trimming cost V 5 bases and J 5 bases; bases outside gene matches: 10.